The clone carrying this T cell receptor beta chain was observed many times. No antigen is known for it. The source of the sample is a study of CD8+CD57+ T cells in acquired aplastic anemia. About the research overall: An average of approximately 11 million reads for CD4+ cells was obtained from healthy donors.

Profiling that covered TCR beta VDJ and CDR3 relied on genomic DNA as its template. One entry per CDR3 protein, called by TCRdb with MiXCR from the reads. The table lists 400,000 to 450,000 distinct CDR3 sequences, under 80% of them singletons. Study-level results: Statistical testing detected no significant gap in CD8+ Simpson's diversity between patients and controls.

Material: sorted CD4+, CD8+, or CD8+CD57+ T cells (not recorded which) from PBMCs. The TCR comes from a human donor in good health, serving as a control.

CDR3 DNA: TGTGCCAGCAGCAACCAAGAGACCCAGTACTTC. This sequence encodes CASSNQETQYF. The chain joins TRBV7-2 to TRBJ2-5; D not certain. Germline CDR1 SGHTA, CDR2 FQGNSA. The CDR3 spans 11 residues. With 5 bases removed from V and 0 bases from J, the gap between germline ends came to 1 base.